The clone carrying this T cell receptor beta chain occurred a few times. Antigen unknown. Donors each provided roughly 11 milliliters of peripheral blood. Sample-barcoded 5' priming and a J-beta primer mix drove a second PCR of about 7 to 12 cycles. One entry per CDR3 protein results from TCRdb running MiXCR on the 5' RACE reads. The repertoire holds some 1.5 million distinct CDR3 sequences, under 55% seen once, with over 3.5% in the top ten. From germline, CDR1 is SQVTM and CDR2 ANQGSEA. V trimming: 0 bases; J trimming: 3 bases; junction bases outside the gene matches: 4. The CDR3 totals 14 residues. This entry is derived from a study of blood T cells in healthy people across ages. As for the study in general: Through template switching, about one barcoded beta molecule was captured per two T cells, as measured in model experiments. Study-wide results and limits: Strongly correlated with naive T cell percentage was TCR beta diversity.

The TCR was taken from a woman aged 18-29 years in good health. Source material: blood. The J gene is TRBJ1-2, the V gene TRBV29-1; TRBD1 aligns across 7 bases. The CDR3 coding sequence is TGCAGCGTTGAAGATCGGGGACAGCACTATGGCTACACCTTC. Its protein product is CSVEDRGQHYGYTF.